The present T cell receptor beta chain was sequenced within a study of regulatory T cells in long-lasting Graves disease. The CDR3 is 17 amino acids. Trimming left V 3 bases short and J 0 bases short, with 15 bases between. CDR1 is SGHTA, CDR2 FQGNSA, per germline. Time point defined: newly diagnosed GD, antithyroid drugs for less than 3 months. RNA from PBMCs was the source of the TCR library. This clonotype showed up many times. Arm-PCR with iRepertoire HTBI primers amplified the CDR3 regions for these TCR beta libraries. TCRdb fed the multiplex PCR reads into MiXCR, producing one record per CDR3 protein. The sample contains 540,000 or so distinct CDR3 sequences, 13% of which appear only once. These records were also assigned to another study, of T cells in Graves' hyperthyroidism and ophthalmopathy. Per that study: When ophthalmopathy did not progress within 18 months, Graves' hyperthyroidism was considered stable.

The V call is TRBV7-2, the J call TRBJ2-1; a possible D gene is TRBD2 (5 bases). Sequences were derived from peripheral blood mononuclear cells (PBMCs), sampled at new diagnosis, from a patient treated with antithyroid drugs. The clonotype originates from a man aged 25 to 40 with Graves disease. This CDR3 is CASSLNPGIISYNEQFF. In nucleotides, the CDR3 is TGTGCCAGCAGCTTGAATCCCGGGATTATCTCCTACAATGAGCAGTTCTTC.